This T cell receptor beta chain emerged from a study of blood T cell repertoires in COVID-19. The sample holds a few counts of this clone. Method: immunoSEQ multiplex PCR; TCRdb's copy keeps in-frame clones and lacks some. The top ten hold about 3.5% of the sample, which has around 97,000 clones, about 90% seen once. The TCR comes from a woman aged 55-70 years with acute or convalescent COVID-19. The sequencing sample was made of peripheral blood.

CDR3 amino acids: CASSLRPGSNYGYTF. CDR3 nucleotides: TGTGCCAGCAGCCTCCGACCGGGATCTAACTATGGCTACACCTTC. The V and J genes are TRBV9 and TRBJ1-2, with D hard to call. V was pared by 4 bases and J by 0 bases, with 13 bases between. Germline CDR1 reads SGDLS; CDR2 reads YYNGEE. The CDR3 sequence is 15 residues long.